The TCR beta chain under discussion was sequenced for a study of vaccination effects on CD4 cells after COVID-19. Sequencing followed a ViraFEST assay step that expanded antigen-specific CD4+ T cells with viral peptide pools. Culture lasted about nine days before CD4+ T cell isolation. Nucleocapsid antibodies were negative in the vaccine recipients, who had never had SARS-CoV-2 infection. Cultures got half-medium changes with IL-2 on days 3 and 7. Sequencing used immunoSEQ multiplex PCR; TCRdb keeps in-frame clones, though not all of them. Of more than 40,000 clones in the sample, roughly two thirds were seen once. The CDR3 has 14 amino acids. Trimming took off 2 bases at V and 7 bases at J, with 9 bases between the two ends. Germline V CDR1 and CDR2: MNHEY, SVGAGI. To note about this clone: What it binds is unknown.

The starting material was CD4+ T cells from PBMCs cultured with HCoV-OC43 spike peptides, obtained before COVID-19 vaccination. Subset described: HCoV-OC43 spike overlapping peptide pool stimulation. The clonotype comes from a human donor who received a COVID-19 vaccine. The chain couples TRBV6-5 to TRBJ1-6; D uncertain. DNA of the CDR3: TGTGCCAGCAGTTACACGACGGAGAATTCACCCCTCCACTTT. Translated: CASSYTTENSPLHF.